This paragraph covers one T cell receptor (beta chain) sequence. Its antigen remains undetermined. No per-base quality is available; no much larger clone lies one base away. This CDR3 is also generated by other DNA sequences in the sample. Using the deep immunoSEQ assay, TCR CDR3 regions were amplified from genomic DNA by multiplex PCR. For each cell subset, the extracted genomic DNA was distributed evenly across all wells of several immunoSEQ 96-well plates, and each plate served as one replicate. For sorted subsets, about 210 ng of genomic DNA, equivalent to 25,000 to 30,000 T cell genomes, went into each replicate PCR. Purified libraries were quantified with a Qubit 3.0 fluorometer, sized on a Bioanalyzer 2100, and re-quantified with the KAPA Library Quantification kit. Each immunoSEQ 96-well plate was sequenced on its own single-read 150-cycle Illumina NextSeq 550 flow cell. As for the original processing: Because the immunoSEQ output included only junctional sequences and no quality scores, the filtering could not be the same as the filtering used for full-length reads. To assign V/J genes and CDR3, sequences were annotated against IMGT germline references using PyIR, a Python wrapper for IgBLAST v1.9. Any read was removed if the V/J assignment was weak (E-value above 1e-6), the CDR3 was missing, or the read contained stop codons, out-of-frame junctions, or ambiguous translated residues. A V3J clonotype was defined by an identical inferred V gene, J gene, and CDR3 amino acid sequence. Percentage overlap between repertoires was calculated by dividing the number of shared unique clonotypes by the size of the smaller repertoire. Repertoire richness was assessed with RTK rarefaction, the Chao1 estimator, and Recon v2.1 estimates of unobserved clonotypes. OLGA was used to compute generation probabilities for all TCRbeta clonotypes that the gDNA method yielded from four donors. TCRdb's version of the immuneACCESS table is confined to in-frame rearrangements and falls short of the full clone set. An unresolved V gene accounts for under half of the shortfall where checked; the remainder is of unknown origin. V, J and clone size are those of that table, while D and trimming were read from the DNA. The sample records over 400,000 clones, around 95% of which are singletons. The ten biggest clones cover under 0.065% of the sample.

V is cut by 3 bases and J by 1 base, and the space between the germline ends is 5 bases. Per the germline V gene, MDHEN is the CDR1 and SYDVKM is the CDR2. The CDR3 runs 13 amino acids, cysteine and phenylalanine included. The only DNA kept is the CDR3, 39 bases in frame from the first base. The data are from a study of shared clonotypes between healthy human individuals (TCRdb year 2020). In terms of the full investigation: The cohort comprised two women and a few men aged 18 to 49 years. For each donor, three plates each were used for CD4 naive and CD4 memory, two plates were used for CD8 naive, and one plate was used for CD8 memory. To estimate repertoire size and how much clonotype sharing occurs between individuals, the study deeply sequenced the blood TCR repertoires of roughly 5 healthy adults. Different laboratories and diverse techniques were used to prepare libraries and sequence TCR repertoires, to increase sequencing depth and limit assay-specific biases. Leukapheresis yielded between about 0.9 and 10 billion PBMCs per donor. The paper's findings and limits, for the study overall: Because the study included only a small number of donors, the genetic and exposure-history diversity represented was limited. Pairwise subsampling indicated that sequencing depth was expected to affect the degree of clonotype sharing among donors. Sampling was restricted to blood, and TCR repertoires in tissues likely differ from the TCR repertoires found in blood. Around 5% of naive CD4, 3.5% of naive CD8, approximately 2.2% of memory CD4, and 0.4% of memory CD8 clonotypes were shared across several donors. Incomplete sequencing was indicated by rarefaction of sorted-subset datasets, despite the large sequencing depth. Naive subsets generally had larger estimated clonotype richness than memory subsets did. Clonotypes shared by all four sorted-subset donors showed higher generation probabilities than non-shared clonotypes.

Donors were healthy HIV-negative adults with no recently reported acute infections or vaccinations. Only Caucasian adults living in Nashville, Tennessee, USA were represented among the donors. CD4+ T cells were enriched through magnetic negative selection, after which naive cells were positively selected on CD45RA and the remaining negative fraction served as the memory subset. After blood collection by leukapheresis, PBMCs were isolated using Ficoll-Histopaque density gradient centrifugation and then cryopreserved in the vapor phase of liquid nitrogen. Analytical flow cytometry was used to check the purity and quantity of each magnetically sorted T cell population. Genomic DNA was isolated from each sorted fraction and quantified by UV absorbance on a Nanodrop 2000c.

The sequencing input was naive CD4+ T cells sorted from blood. The cell subset or site label, read with the paper, signifies: CD45RA+ positively selected. This sequence originates from a woman aged 25 to 39 in good health. The chain uses TRBV28 and TRBJ2-3; no D gene is confidently identified. CDR3 protein: CASSFSGTDTQYF. The DNA is as follows: TGTGCCAGCAGTTTCAGCGGCACAGATACGCAGTATTTT.